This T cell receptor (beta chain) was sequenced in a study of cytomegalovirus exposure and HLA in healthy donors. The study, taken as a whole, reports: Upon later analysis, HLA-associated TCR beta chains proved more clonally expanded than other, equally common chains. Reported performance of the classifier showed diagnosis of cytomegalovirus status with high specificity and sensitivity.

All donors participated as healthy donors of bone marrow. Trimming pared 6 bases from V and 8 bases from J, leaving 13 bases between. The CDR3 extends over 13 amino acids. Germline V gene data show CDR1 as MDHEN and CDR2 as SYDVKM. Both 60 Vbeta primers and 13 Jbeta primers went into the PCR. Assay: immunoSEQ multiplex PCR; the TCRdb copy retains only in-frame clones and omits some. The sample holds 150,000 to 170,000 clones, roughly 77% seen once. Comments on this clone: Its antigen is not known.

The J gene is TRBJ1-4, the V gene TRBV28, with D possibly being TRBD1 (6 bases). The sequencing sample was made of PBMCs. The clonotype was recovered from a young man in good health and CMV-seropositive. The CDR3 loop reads CASRTNREEKLFF. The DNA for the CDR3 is TGTGCCAGCAGAACTAACAGGGAAGAAAAACTGTTTTTT. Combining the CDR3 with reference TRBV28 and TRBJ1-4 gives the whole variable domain DVKVTQSSRYLVKRTGEKVFLECVQDMDHENMFWYRQDPGLGLRLIYFSYDVKMKEKGDIPEGYSVSREKKERFSLILESASTNQTSMYLCASRTNREEKLFFGSGTQLSVL.